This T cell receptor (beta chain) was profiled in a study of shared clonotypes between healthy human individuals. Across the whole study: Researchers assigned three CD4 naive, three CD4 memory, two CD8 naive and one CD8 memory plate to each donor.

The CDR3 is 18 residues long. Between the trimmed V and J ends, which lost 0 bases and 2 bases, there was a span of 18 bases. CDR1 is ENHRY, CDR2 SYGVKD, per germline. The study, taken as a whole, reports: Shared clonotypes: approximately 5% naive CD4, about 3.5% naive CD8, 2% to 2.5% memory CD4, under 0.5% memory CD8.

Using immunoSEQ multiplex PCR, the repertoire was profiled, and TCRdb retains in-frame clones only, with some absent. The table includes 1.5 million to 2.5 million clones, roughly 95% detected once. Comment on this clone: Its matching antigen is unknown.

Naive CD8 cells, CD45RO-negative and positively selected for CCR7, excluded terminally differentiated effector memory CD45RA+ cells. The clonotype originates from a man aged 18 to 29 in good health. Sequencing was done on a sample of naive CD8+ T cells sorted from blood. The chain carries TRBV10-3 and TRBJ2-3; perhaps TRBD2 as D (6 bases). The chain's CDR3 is CAISESGVGSGYTDTQYF. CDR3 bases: TGTGCCATCAGTGAGTCTGGTGTTGGTAGCGGATACACAGATACGCAGTATTTT.